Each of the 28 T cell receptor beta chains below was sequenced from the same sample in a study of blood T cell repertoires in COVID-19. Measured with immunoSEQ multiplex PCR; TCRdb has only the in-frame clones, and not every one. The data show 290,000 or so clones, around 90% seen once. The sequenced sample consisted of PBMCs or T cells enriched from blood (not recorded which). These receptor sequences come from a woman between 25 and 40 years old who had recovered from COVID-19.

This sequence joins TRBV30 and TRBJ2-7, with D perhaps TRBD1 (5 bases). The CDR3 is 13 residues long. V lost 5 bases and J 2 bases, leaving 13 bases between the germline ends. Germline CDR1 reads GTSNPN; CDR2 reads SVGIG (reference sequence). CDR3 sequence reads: CAWRAGNTYEQYF. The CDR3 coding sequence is TGTGCCTGGCGGGCAGGGAACACCTACGAGCAGTACTTC.

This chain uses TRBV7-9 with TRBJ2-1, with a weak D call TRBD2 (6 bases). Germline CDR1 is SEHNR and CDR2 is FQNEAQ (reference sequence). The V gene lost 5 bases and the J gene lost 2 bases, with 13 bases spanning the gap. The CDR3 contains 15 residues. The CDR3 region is CASSLKRGTYNEQFF. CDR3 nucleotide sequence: TGTGCCAGCAGCCTCAAGCGCGGGACCTACAATGAGCAGTTCTTC.

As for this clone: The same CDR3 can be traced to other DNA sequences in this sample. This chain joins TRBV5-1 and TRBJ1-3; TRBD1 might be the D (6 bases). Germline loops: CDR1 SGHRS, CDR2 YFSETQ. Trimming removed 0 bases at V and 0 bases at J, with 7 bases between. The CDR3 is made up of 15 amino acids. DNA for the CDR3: TGCGCCAGCAGCTTGGGACAGGCCTCTGGAAACACCATATATTTT. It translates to CASSLGQASGNTIYF.

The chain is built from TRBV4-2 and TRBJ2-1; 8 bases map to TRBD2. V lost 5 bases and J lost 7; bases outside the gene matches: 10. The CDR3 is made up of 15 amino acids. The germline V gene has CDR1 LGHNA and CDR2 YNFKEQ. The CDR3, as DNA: TGTGCCAGCAGCGCCGGCGAGCGGGAGTTGAATGAGCAGTTCTTC. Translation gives CASSAGERELNEQFF.

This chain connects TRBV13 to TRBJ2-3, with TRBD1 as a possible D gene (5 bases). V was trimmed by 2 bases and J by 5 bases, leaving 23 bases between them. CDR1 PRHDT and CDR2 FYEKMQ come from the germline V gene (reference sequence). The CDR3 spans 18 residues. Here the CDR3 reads CASSLRVRVDSMGDTQYF. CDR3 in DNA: TGTGCCAGCAGCTTAAGGGTAAGGGTAGACAGTATGGGAGATACGCAGTATTTT. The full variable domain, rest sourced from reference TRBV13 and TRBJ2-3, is AAGVIQSPRHLIKEKRETATLKCYPIPRHDTVYWYQQGPGQDPQFLISFYEKMQSDKGSIPDRFSAQQFSDYHSELNMSSLELGDSALYFCASSLRVRVDSMGDTQYFGPGTRLTVL.

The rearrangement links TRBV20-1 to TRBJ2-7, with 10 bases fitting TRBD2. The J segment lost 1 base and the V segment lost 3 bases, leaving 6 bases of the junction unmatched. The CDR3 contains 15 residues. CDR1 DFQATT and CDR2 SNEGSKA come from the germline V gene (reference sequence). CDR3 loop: CSASESGRASYEQYF. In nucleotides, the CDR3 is TGCAGTGCTAGTGAGAGCGGGAGGGCATCCTACGAGCAGTACTTC.

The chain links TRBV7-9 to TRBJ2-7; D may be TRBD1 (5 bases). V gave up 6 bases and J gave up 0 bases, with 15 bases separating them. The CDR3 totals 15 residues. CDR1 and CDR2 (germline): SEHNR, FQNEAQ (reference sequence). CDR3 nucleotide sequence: TGTGCCAGCAGTTCACGACAGTCCCTCTCCTACGAGCAGTACTTC. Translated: CASSSRQSLSYEQYF.

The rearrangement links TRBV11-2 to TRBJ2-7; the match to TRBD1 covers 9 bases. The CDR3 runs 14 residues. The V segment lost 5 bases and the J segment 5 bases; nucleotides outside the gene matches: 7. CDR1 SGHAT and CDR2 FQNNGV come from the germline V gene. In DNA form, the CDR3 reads TGTGCCAGCAGCCCCCGGGACAGGGTTAACGAGCAGTACTTC. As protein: CASSPRDRVNEQYF.

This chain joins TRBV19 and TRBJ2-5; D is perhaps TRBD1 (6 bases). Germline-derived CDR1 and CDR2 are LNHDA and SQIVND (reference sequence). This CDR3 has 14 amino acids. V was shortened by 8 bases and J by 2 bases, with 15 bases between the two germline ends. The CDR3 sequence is CASGTKTGQETQYF. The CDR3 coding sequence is TGTGCCAGTGGGACGAAGACAGGTCAAGAGACCCAGTACTTC.

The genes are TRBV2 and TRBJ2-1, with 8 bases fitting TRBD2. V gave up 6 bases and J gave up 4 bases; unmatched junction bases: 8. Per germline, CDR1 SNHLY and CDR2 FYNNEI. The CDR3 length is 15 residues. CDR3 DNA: TGTGCCAGCAGGAGGGAACTAGCGGTTTACAATGAGCAGTTCTTC. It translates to CASRRELAVYNEQFF.

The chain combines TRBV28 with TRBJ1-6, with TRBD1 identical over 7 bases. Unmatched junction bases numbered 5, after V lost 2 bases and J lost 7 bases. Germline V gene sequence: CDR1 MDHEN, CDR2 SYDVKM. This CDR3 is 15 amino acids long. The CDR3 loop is CASSLGTALNSPLHF. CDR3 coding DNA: TGTGCCAGCAGTTTAGGGACAGCCTTAAATTCACCCCTCCACTTT.

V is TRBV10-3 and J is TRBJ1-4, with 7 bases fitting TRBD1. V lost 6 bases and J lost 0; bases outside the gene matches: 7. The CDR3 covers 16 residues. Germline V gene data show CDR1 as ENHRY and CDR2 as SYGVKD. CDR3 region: CAISRDRAPTNEKLFF. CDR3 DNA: TGTGCCATCAGCAGGGACAGAGCCCCAACTAATGAAAAACTGTTTTTT.

The CDR3 coding sequence is TGTGCCAGCAAATCCAATACCGAGACTGAAGCTTTCTTT. Residues: CASKSNTETEAFF. This chain links TRBV27 with TRBJ1-1; D ambiguous. Germline V CDR1 and CDR2: MNHEY, SMNVEV (reference sequence). The CDR3 totals 13 residues. The V end lost 7 bases, the J end lost 5 bases, and 14 bases lay between the germline ends.

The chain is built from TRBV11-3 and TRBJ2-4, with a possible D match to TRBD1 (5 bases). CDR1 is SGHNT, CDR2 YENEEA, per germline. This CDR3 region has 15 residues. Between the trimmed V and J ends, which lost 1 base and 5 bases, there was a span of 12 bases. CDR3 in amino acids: CASSLGRGGENIQYF. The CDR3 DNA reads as TGTGCCAGCAGCTTAGGAAGGGGTGGTGAAAACATTCAGTACTTC.

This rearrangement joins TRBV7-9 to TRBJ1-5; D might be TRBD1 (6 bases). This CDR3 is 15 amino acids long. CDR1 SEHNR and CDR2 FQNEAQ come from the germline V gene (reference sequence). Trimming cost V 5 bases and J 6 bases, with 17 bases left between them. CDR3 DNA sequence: TGTGCCAGCAGCGTGACAGGAGAATCCAGTCAGCCCCAGCATTTT. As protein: CASSVTGESSQPQHF.

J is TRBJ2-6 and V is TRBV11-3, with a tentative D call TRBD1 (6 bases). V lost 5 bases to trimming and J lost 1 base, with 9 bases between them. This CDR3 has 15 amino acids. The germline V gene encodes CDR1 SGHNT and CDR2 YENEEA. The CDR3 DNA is TGTGCCAGCAGCACTACAGGGTCTGGGGCCAACGTCCTGACTTTC. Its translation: CASSTTGSGANVLTF. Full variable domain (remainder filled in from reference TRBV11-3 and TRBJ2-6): EAGVVQSPRYKIIEKKQPVAFWCNPISGHNTLYWYLQNLGQGPELLIRYENEEAVDDSQLPKDRFSAERLKGVDSTLKIQPAELGDSAVYLCASSTTGSGANVLTFGAGSRLTVL.

The CDR3 bases are TGTGCCTGGAGGGAAGGTAGGGGTAAAGCTTTCTTT. It encodes CAWREGRGKAFF. The chain carries TRBV30 and TRBJ1-1; tentative D call: TRBD1 (5 bases). The CDR3 length is 12 residues. The germline CDR1 and CDR2 sequences are GTSNPN and SVGIG (reference sequence). Trimming shortened V by 3 bases and J by 9 bases, and 14 bases separated the two germline ends.

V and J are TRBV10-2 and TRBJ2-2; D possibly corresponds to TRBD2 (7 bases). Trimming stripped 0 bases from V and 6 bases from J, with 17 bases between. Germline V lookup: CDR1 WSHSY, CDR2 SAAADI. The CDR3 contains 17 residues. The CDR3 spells CASSESRGGIGAGELFF. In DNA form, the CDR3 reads TGCGCCAGCAGTGAGTCGAGGGGGGGTATCGGCGCCGGGGAGCTGTTTTTT.

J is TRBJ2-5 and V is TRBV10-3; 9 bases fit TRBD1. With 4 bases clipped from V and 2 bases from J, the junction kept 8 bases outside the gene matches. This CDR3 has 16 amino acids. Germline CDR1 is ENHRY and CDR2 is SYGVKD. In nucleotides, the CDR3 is TGTGCCATCAGTGCCCTGACAGGGGGGATACAAGAGACCCAGTACTTC. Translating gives CAISALTGGIQETQYF.

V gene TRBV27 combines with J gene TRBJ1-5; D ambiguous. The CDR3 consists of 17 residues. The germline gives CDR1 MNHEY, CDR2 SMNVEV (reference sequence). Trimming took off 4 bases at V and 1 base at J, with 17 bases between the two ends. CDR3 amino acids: CASSSRVGVSSNQPQHF. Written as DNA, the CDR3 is TGTGCCAGCAGTTCCCGCGTCGGGGTTTCCAGCAATCAGCCCCAGCATTTT.

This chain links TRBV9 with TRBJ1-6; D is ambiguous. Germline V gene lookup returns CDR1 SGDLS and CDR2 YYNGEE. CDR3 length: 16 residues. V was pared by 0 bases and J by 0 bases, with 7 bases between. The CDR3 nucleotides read TGTGCCAGCAGCGTAGGACAAAGCTCCTATAATTCACCCCTCCACTTT. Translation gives CASSVGQSSYNSPLHF.

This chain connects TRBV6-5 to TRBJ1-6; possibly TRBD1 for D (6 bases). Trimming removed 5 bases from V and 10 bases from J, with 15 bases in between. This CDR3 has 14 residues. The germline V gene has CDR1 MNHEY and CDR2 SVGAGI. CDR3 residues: CASSPTPGASPLHF. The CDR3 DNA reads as TGTGCCAGCAGTCCAACCCCAGGGGCATCACCCCTCCACTTT.

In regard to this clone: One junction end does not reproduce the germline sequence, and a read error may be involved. The CDR3 loop reads CASSSRTSLKETQYF. The CDR3 DNA sequence: TGTGCTAGCAGCTCCCGGACTAGTTTGAAAGAGACCCAGTACTTC. This chain connects TRBV7-7 to TRBJ2-5, with 7 bases identical to TRBD2. This CDR3 has 15 amino acids. Germline CDR1 reads SSHAT; CDR2 reads FNYEAQ (reference sequence).

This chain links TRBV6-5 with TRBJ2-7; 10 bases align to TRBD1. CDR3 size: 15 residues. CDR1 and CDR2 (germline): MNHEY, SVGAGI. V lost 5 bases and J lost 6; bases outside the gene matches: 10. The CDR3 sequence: CASSRDRGGLGEQYF. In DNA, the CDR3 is TGTGCCAGCAGTAGGGACAGGGGCGGACTCGGCGAGCAGTACTTC.

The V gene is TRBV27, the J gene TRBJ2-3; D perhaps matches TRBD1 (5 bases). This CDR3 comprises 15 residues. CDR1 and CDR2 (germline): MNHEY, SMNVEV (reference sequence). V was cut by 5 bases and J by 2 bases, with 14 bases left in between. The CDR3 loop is CASSLRRGFTDTQYF. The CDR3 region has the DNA TGTGCCAGCAGTCTACGAAGGGGCTTCACAGATACGCAGTATTTT.

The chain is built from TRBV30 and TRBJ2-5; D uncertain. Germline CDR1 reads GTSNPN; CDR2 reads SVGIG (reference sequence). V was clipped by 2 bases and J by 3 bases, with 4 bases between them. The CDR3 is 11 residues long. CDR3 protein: CAWSFKETQYF. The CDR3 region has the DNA TGTGCCTGGAGTTTTAAAGAGACCCAGTACTTC.

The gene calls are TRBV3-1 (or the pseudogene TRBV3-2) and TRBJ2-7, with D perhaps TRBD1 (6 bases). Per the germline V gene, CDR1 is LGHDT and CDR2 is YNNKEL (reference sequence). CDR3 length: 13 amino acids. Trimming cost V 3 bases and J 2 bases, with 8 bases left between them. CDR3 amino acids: CASSQGQAYEQYF. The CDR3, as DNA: TGTGCCAGCAGCCAGGGACAAGCCTACGAGCAGTACTTC.

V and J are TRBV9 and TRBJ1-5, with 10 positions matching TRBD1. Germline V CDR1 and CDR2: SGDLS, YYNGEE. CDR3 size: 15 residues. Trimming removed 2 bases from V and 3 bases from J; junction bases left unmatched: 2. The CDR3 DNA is TGTGCCAGCAGCGTGACAGGGGGCTTCAATCAGCCCCAGCATTTT. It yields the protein CASSVTGGFNQPQHF.